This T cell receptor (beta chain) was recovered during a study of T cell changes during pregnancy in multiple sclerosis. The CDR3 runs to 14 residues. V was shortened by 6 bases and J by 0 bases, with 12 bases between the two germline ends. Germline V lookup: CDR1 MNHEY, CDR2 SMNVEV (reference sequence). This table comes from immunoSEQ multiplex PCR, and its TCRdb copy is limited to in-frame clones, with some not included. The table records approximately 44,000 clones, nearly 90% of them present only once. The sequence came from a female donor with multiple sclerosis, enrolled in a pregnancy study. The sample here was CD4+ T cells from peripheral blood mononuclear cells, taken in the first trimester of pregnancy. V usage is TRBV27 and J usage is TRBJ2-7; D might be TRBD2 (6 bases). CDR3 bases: TGTGCCAGCAGGCCGGGAGTGAGCTCCTACGAGCAGTACTTC. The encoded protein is CASRPGVSSYEQYF.